This passage covers 14 T cell receptor beta chains from one sample sequenced in a study of identical twins. MiXCR was run by TCRdb on the 5' RACE reads, yielding one entry per CDR3 protein. The sample yields roughly 720,000 distinct CDR3 sequences, 18% seen once. These data also featured in a second study, about T cells expressing NK-cell markers.

The sequenced sample consisted of PBMCs. These receptors originate from a woman aged 18 to 35 in good health.

This clonotype was detected only a few times. The chain carries TRBV5-1 and TRBJ2-1; TRBD1 or TRBD2 may be the D gene (5 bases each). Germline assignment: CDR1 SGHRS and CDR2 YFSETQ. The CDR3 runs to 14 residues. Trimming pared 0 bases from V and 3 bases from J, leaving 7 bases between. CDR3 protein: CASSLGGYYNEQFF. The CDR3 nucleotides are TGCGCCAGCAGCTTGGGGGGGTACTACAATGAGCAGTTCTTC.

The chain is built from TRBV10-3 and TRBJ2-3; 10 bases line up with TRBD1. This CDR3 contains 15 residues. V lost 7 bases to trimming and J lost 3 bases; unmatched junction nucleotides: 7. The V gene's germline CDR1 is ENHRY and CDR2 SYGVKD. The CDR3 bases are TGTGCCATCACCGGGGACAGGGGAAGGACAGATACGCAGTATTTT. Translated, it gives CAITGDRGRTDTQYF.

V gene TRBV7-9 combines with J gene TRBJ2-7; 7 positions agree with TRBD1. CDR3 length: 15 residues. Germline lookup yields CDR1 SEHNR and CDR2 FQNEAQ (reference sequence). V lost 2 bases and J lost 6; bases outside the gene matches: 10. The CDR3 coding sequence is TGTGCCAGCAGCTTACCACAGGGGACAACGAGCGAGCAGTACTTC. This gives the protein CASSLPQGTTSEQYF.

The sample holds many counts of this clonotype. The chain employs TRBV5-1 and TRBJ2-1; D is possibly TRBD2 (5 bases). Germline V gene lookup returns CDR1 SGHRS and CDR2 YFSETQ. The CDR3 consists of 15 residues. V was trimmed by 4 bases and J by 0 bases, leaving 11 bases between them. CDR3 residues: CASSPSWSSYNEQFF. The CDR3, as DNA: TGCGCCAGCAGCCCTAGCTGGAGCTCCTACAATGAGCAGTTCTTC.

This clonotype was found a few times. This chain connects TRBV7-2 to TRBJ2-7; 7 bases are a match to TRBD1. From germline, CDR1 is SGHTA and CDR2 FQGNSA. V lost 5 bases, J lost 5 bases, and 6 bases stayed unmatched. The CDR3 is made up of 13 amino acids. The CDR3: CASSTQGWDEQYF. CDR3 in DNA: TGTGCCAGCAGCACACAGGGGTGGGACGAGCAGTACTTC.

This sequence joins TRBV7-9 and TRBJ2-1, with D perhaps TRBD2 (6 bases). V was cut by 10 bases and J by 4 bases, with 11 bases left in between. Germline CDR1 reads SEHNR; CDR2 reads FQNEAQ (reference sequence). This CDR3 has 12 amino acids. The CDR3: CATTGTYNEQFF. The CDR3 coding sequence is TGTGCCACCACGGGGACTTACAATGAGCAGTTCTTC.

This clonotype was observed a handful of times. The V and J genes are TRBV6-5 and TRBJ2-2, with 9 bases matching TRBD1. CDR1 and CDR2 (germline): MNHEY, SVGAGI. The V gene end was trimmed by 4 bases and the J gene end by 4 bases; junction bases not matched to a gene: 10. The CDR3 is made up of 17 amino acids. This CDR3 reads CASSLQGAGTATGELFF. For the CDR3, the DNA is TGTGCCAGCAGTTTACAGGGGGCCGGGACAGCCACCGGGGAGCTGTTTTTT.

This clonotype has a count of ten or more. The chain recombines TRBV13 with TRBJ2-7; 7 positions match TRBD1. The CDR3 contains 13 residues. Germline-derived CDR1 and CDR2 are PRHDT and FYEKMQ (reference sequence). With 6 bases clipped from V and 2 bases from J, the junction kept 4 bases outside the gene matches. CDR3 in DNA: TGTGCCAGCAGTGGGGGACAGACCTACGAGCAGTACTTC. Translating gives CASSGGQTYEQYF. Supplemented by reference TRBV13 and TRBJ2-7, the full variable domain reads AAGVIQSPRHLIKEKRETATLKCYPIPRHDTVYWYQQGPGQDPQFLISFYEKMQSDKGSIPDRFSAQQFSDYHSELNMSSLELGDSALYFCASSGGQTYEQYFGPGTRLTVT.

The chain employs TRBV27 and TRBJ2-5; TRBD1 might be the D (6 bases). The V end was cut by 3 bases, the J end by 5 bases, with 19 bases between. CDR3 size: 16 residues. Germline CDR1 and CDR2: MNHEY and SMNVEV (reference sequence). The CDR3 loop is CASSFQRPTGIETQYF. CDR3 sequence (DNA): TGTGCCAGCAGTTTCCAAAGACCAACAGGGATTGAGACCCAGTACTTC.

In this sample, this clonotype turned up a few times. The chain combines TRBV5-4 with TRBJ2-3, with D perhaps matching TRBD2 (6 bases). Germline V gene data show CDR1 as SGHNT and CDR2 as YYREEE (reference sequence). V was shortened by 1 base and J by 2 bases, with 11 bases between the two germline ends. CDR3 size: 15 residues. The CDR3 region is CASSLKTGVTDTQYF. The CDR3 DNA is TGTGCCAGCAGCTTGAAAACGGGGGTCACAGATACGCAGTATTTT.

The chain carries TRBV5-6 and TRBJ2-4; TRBD1 matches 9 bases. The ends lost 7 bases at V and 5 bases at J; junction bases unmatched: 4. Germline V gene sequence: CDR1 SGHDT, CDR2 YYEEEE. The CDR3 consists of 13 residues. The CDR3 protein is CASSDRGQNIQYF. The CDR3 nucleotides are TGTGCCAGCTCGGACAGGGGACAAAACATTCAGTACTTC.

This chain links TRBV24-1 with TRBJ2-5, with TRBD1 identical over 8 bases. CDR3 length: 13 residues. J lost 7 bases, V lost 2 bases, and 2 bases had no gene match. In germline, CDR1 is KGHDR, CDR2 SFDVKD. In DNA form, the CDR3 reads TGTGCCACCAGTGATTCGGGACAGGCGACCCAGTACTTC. It is translated as CATSDSGQATQYF.

The V gene is TRBV20-1, the J gene TRBJ2-3, with a weak D call TRBD2 (7 bases). Germline V CDR1 and CDR2: DFQATT, SNEGSKA (reference sequence). The CDR3 is 16 amino acids. The V end was cut by 4 bases, the J end by 1 base, with 18 bases between. This CDR3 reads CSAMGGLRGRTDTQYF. For the CDR3, the DNA is TGCAGTGCTATGGGGGGGCTAAGGGGCCGCACAGATACGCAGTATTTT.

The rearrangement joins TRBV5-1 to TRBJ2-6; perhaps D is TRBD1 or TRBD2 (5 bases each). Trimming removed 4 bases at V and 11 bases at J, with 10 bases between. Germline V gene lookup returns CDR1 SGHRS and CDR2 YFSETQ. The CDR3 totals 12 residues. Written as DNA, the CDR3 is TGCGCCAGCAGCGATAGGGGAGACGTCCTGACTTTC. Amino acid sequence: CASSDRGDVLTF.